These 32 T cell receptor beta chains came from one sample sequenced in a study of cytomegalovirus exposure and HLA in healthy donors. The primer mix had 60 Vbeta and 13 Jbeta primers. Clones were sequenced by immunoSEQ multiplex PCR, and TCRdb holds only the in-frame ones, with some missing. The sample has about 140,000 clones, roughly 87% seen once. The sequencing sample was made of PBMCs. The receptor set was obtained from a woman between 40 and 55 years old in good health and CMV-seronegative.

The rearrangement links TRBV9 to TRBJ2-7; TRBD1 might be the D (7 bases). The CDR3 runs to 15 residues. V dropped 0 bases and J dropped 5 bases, with 15 bases sitting between them. Germline V gene lookup returns CDR1 SGDLS and CDR2 YYNGEE. The DNA for the CDR3 is TGTGCCAGCAGCGTAGATACAGGGGACTTCAACGAGCAGTACTTC. This translates into CASSVDTGDFNEQYF.

V usage is TRBV2 and J usage is TRBJ2-1, with D hard to call. The CDR3 consists of 14 residues. Trimming cost V 5 bases and J 0 bases, with 8 bases left between them. Germline V lookup: CDR1 SNHLY, CDR2 FYNNEI. The CDR3 coding sequence is TGTGCCAGCAGTCTTCTCAGCTCCTACAATGAGCAGTTCTTC. Its translation is CASSLLSSYNEQFF.

As regards this clone: One end of the junction fails to match germline, which may point to a read error. The rearrangement uses TRBV7-9 and TRBJ2-2; D is perhaps TRBD1 (6 bases). CDR1 and CDR2 (germline): SEHNR, FQNEAQ (reference sequence). This CDR3 comprises 16 residues. The CDR3 coding sequence is TGTTCCAGCAGCGCCCGGGACACAGGACATACCGGGGAGCTGTTTTTT. It is translated as CSSSARDTGHTGELFF.

The CDR3 region has the DNA TGTGCCCGGGTGGGGCGGGAACACGGGGAGCTGTTTTTT. Translated: CARVGREHGELFF. The V gene is TRBV30, the J gene TRBJ2-2, with D perhaps TRBD2 (6 bases). The CDR3 extends over 13 amino acids. Germline CDR1 is GTSNPN and CDR2 is SVGIG (reference sequence). V gave up 8 bases and J gave up 7 bases, with 17 bases separating them.

The chain is built from TRBV4-2 and TRBJ2-2, with TRBD2 matching over 12 bases. Trimming removed 0 bases from V and 4 bases from J; junction bases left unmatched: 18. This CDR3 has 22 residues. In germline, CDR1 is LGHNA, CDR2 YNFKEQ. The CDR3 nucleotides are TGTGCCAGCAGCCAAGATCCAGATTATCGACTAGCGGGAGATAAAGCCACCGGGGAGCTGTTTTTT. It translates to CASSQDPDYRLAGDKATGELFF.

CDR3 sequence (DNA): TGTGCCAGCAGTTTTCGGGGCAATGAGCAGTTCTTC. Translating gives CASSFRGNEQFF. The chain has TRBV27 and TRBJ2-1; tentative D call: TRBD2 (5 bases). This CDR3 region has 12 residues. V was clipped by 3 bases and J by 6 bases, with 6 bases between them. Germline V lookup: CDR1 MNHEY, CDR2 SMNVEV (reference sequence).

The chain carries TRBV11-3 and TRBJ1-2; D perhaps matches TRBD1 (6 bases). The CDR3 loop spans 13 amino acids. V lost 5 bases and J lost 11, with 18 bases in between. CDR1 and CDR2 from the germline V gene are SGHNT and YENEEA. CDR3 region: CASSLRGSGVYTF. CDR3 DNA: TGTGCCAGCAGCCTCAGGGGAAGTGGGGTTTACACCTTC.

V gene TRBV18 combines with J gene TRBJ2-7, with TRBD2 identical over 10 bases. The CDR3 totals 16 residues. CDR1 is KGHSH and CDR2 is LQKENI in the germline V gene. Losses at the gene ends were 3 bases for V and 4 bases for J; bases not matched to a gene: 9. CDR3 loop: CASSPSGTSEAYEQYF. As DNA, the CDR3 is TGTGCCAGCTCACCTTCCGGGACTAGCGAAGCGTACGAGCAGTACTTC.

J is TRBJ1-5 and V is TRBV6-5; D is ambiguous. CDR3 length equals 11 residues. The V gene's germline CDR1 is MNHEY and CDR2 SVGAGI. V was clipped by 6 bases and J by 5 bases, with 5 bases between them. This chain's CDR3 is CASRLDQPQHF. For the CDR3, the DNA is TGTGCCAGCAGACTCGATCAGCCCCAGCATTTT.

The genes are TRBV27 and TRBJ2-7, with 9 nucleotides matching TRBD2. From germline, CDR1 is MNHEY and CDR2 SMNVEV (reference sequence). Trimming removed 5 bases from V and 6 bases from J; junction bases left unmatched: 8. The CDR3 loop spans 14 amino acids. CDR3: CASSPLAGFVEQYF. In nucleotides, the CDR3 is TGTGCCAGCAGTCCCCTAGCGGGATTTGTCGAGCAGTACTTC.

J is TRBJ2-7 and V is TRBV10-1, with 7 bases lining up with TRBD1. CDR3 length: 15 residues. Germline V gene data show CDR1 as WNHNN and CDR2 as SYGVQD (reference sequence). The junction had 9 bases not matched to a gene; V was cut back by 6 bases and J by 1 base. The CDR3 DNA follows: TGCGCCAGCAGAGTTAACAGGGGCCGGTCCTACGAGCAGTACTTC. It specifies CASRVNRGRSYEQYF.

This rearrangement joins TRBV28 to TRBJ2-7; the match to TRBD2 covers 10 bases. The CDR3 runs 16 residues. Germline V lookup: CDR1 MDHEN, CDR2 SYDVKM. V shed 6 bases, J shed 2 bases, and the junction held 10 bases outside the gene matches. CDR3 protein: CASRVDRSGGAYEQYF. The CDR3 nucleotides read TGTGCCAGCAGGGTGGACAGAAGCGGGGGGGCCTACGAGCAGTACTTC.

V usage is TRBV10-3 and J usage is TRBJ2-5; a possible D gene is TRBD1 (6 bases). The J call is doubtful: the DNA matches TRBJ2-7 better. Germline V gives CDR1 ENHRY, CDR2 SYGVKD. The CDR3 sequence is 15 residues long. CDR3 in DNA: TGTGCCATCGGCGGACAGTCGTCATTGACCTACGAGCAGTACTTC. Translated: CAIGGQSSLTYEQYF.

The rearrangement joins TRBV28 to TRBJ2-2; 8 nucleotides align to TRBD2. V lost 6 bases and J lost 8; bases outside the gene matches: 11. Per the germline V gene, CDR1 is MDHEN and CDR2 is SYDVKM. This CDR3 comprises 15 residues. CDR3 nucleotide sequence: TGTGCCAGCAGAGCAAGCGGGAGTGGGAGGGGGGAGCTGTTTTTT. The encoded protein is CASRASGSGRGELFF.

This clone was found once. The chain carries TRBV18 and TRBJ2-5; TRBD2 matches 11 bases. CDR1 is KGHSH, CDR2 LQKENI, per germline. This CDR3 is 15 amino acids long. V gave up 5 bases and J gave up 7 bases; unmatched junction bases: 9. Here the CDR3 reads CASSSETSGVGTQYF. Here the CDR3 DNA reads TGTGCCAGCTCATCAGAGACTAGCGGGGTTGGGACCCAGTACTTC.

V and J are TRBV6-1 and TRBJ1-2; D perhaps matches TRBD1 (5 bases). V lost 7 bases, J lost 2 bases, and 17 bases lay in between. The CDR3 has 15 amino acids. Germline loops: CDR1 MNHNS, CDR2 SASEGT. Here the CDR3 DNA reads TGTGCCAGCAAGAAGCTGGGGGGGTTAAACTATGGCTACACCTTC. Protein product: CASKKLGGLNYGYTF.

The V gene is TRBV9, the J gene TRBJ1-2; D gene ambiguous. The CDR3 is 17 amino acids. The V end lost 3 bases, the J end lost 1 base, and 19 bases lay between the germline ends. Germline CDR1 SGDLS, CDR2 YYNGEE. The chain's CDR3 is CASSARGGQVLNYGYTF. The CDR3 DNA follows: TGTGCCAGCAGCGCCAGAGGAGGGCAGGTTCTTAACTATGGCTACACCTTC.

To note about this clone: The junction differs from germline at one of its ends, possibly a read error. The chain couples TRBV7-9 to TRBJ2-5; 10 bases align to TRBD2. Germline V gene data show CDR1 as SEHNR and CDR2 as FQNEAQ (reference sequence). The CDR3 has 16 amino acids. This chain's CDR3 is CSSSLGGLAGVETQYF. The CDR3 DNA sequence: TGTTCCAGCAGCTTGGGAGGGCTAGCGGGAGTGGAGACCCAGTACTTC.

The chain joins TRBV5-6 to TRBJ2-7; D is perhaps TRBD2 (6 bases). V gave up 0 bases and J gave up 4 bases, with 11 bases separating them. The CDR3 spans 14 residues. Germline V gene lookup returns CDR1 SGHDT and CDR2 YYEEEE. CDR3 protein: CASSLVGSGYEQYF. The DNA for the CDR3 is TGTGCCAGCAGCTTGGTTGGGAGCGGGTACGAGCAGTACTTC.

J is TRBJ2-5 and V is TRBV7-9; 7 bases are a match to TRBD2. From germline, CDR1 is SEHNR and CDR2 FQNEAQ (reference sequence). This CDR3 is built from 15 residues. V lost 3 bases, J lost 3 bases, and 7 bases stayed unmatched. The CDR3 sequence is CASSFKEGGEETQYF. The CDR3 nucleotides read TGTGCCAGCAGCTTCAAGGAGGGAGGGGAAGAGACCCAGTACTTC.

This clone was counted only a few times. This chain uses TRBV6-1 with TRBJ1-1, with D possibly matching TRBD1 (5 bases). CDR1 is MNHNS, CDR2 SASEGT, per germline. This CDR3 has 15 amino acids. V lost 2 bases, J lost 0 bases, and 10 bases lay in between. In nucleotides, the CDR3 is TGTGCCAGCAGTGAAACAAGGACATTGAACACTGAAGCTTTCTTT. Translation gives CASSETRTLNTEAFF.

This chain joins TRBV4-2 and TRBJ2-7; possibly TRBD2 for D (6 bases). Trimming took off 4 bases at V and 6 bases at J, with 19 bases between the two ends. Per the germline V gene, CDR1 is LGHNA and CDR2 is YNFKEQ. This CDR3 contains 15 residues. This chain's CDR3 is CASSPLEGISGEQYF. CDR3 DNA sequence: TGTGCCAGCAGCCCGCTGGAGGGGATATCGGGCGAGCAGTACTTC.

V is TRBV28 and J is TRBJ1-2; 8 nucleotides agree with TRBD1. CDR3 length: 15 amino acids. Trimming at V came to 4 bases and at J to 7 bases, leaving 11 bases not matched to a gene. CDR1 is MDHEN, CDR2 SYDVKM, per germline. The chain's CDR3 is CASSSGQGDLGGYTF. In DNA, the CDR3 is TGTGCCAGCAGTTCAGGACAGGGCGATTTGGGTGGCTACACCTTC.

The chain joins TRBV5-5 to TRBJ2-5; D is perhaps TRBD2 (6 bases). Trimming took 5 bases from V and 4 from J, leaving 15 bases between them. The CDR3 is 14 residues long. Germline CDR1 SGHKS, CDR2 YYEKEE (reference sequence). The CDR3 here is CASRSWRLGETQYF. In DNA form, the CDR3 reads TGTGCCAGCAGGAGCTGGAGACTAGGAGAGACCCAGTACTTC.

The chain recombines TRBV4-2 with TRBJ2-4, with 9 bases identical to TRBD2. Germline trimming cut 4 bases from V and 6 bases from J; bases unmatched to any gene: 16. Looked up from germline, CDR1 is LGHNA and CDR2 is YNFKEQ. The CDR3 contains 18 residues. The CDR3 here is CASSPDGLAYPRGNIQYF. DNA for the CDR3: TGTGCCAGCAGCCCTGATGGACTAGCGTACCCCCGAGGAAACATTCAGTACTTC.

In this sample, this clone turned up many times. The rearrangement links TRBV4-3 to TRBJ1-2; no firm D call. Trimming removed 0 bases from V and 4 bases from J, with 12 bases in between. The CDR3 is 15 residues long. The germline CDR1 and CDR2 sequences are LGHNA and YSLEER. CDR3 loop: CASSQERAGRYGYTF. The CDR3 region has the DNA TGCGCCAGCAGCCAAGAGAGGGCGGGTCGCTATGGCTACACCTTC.

The chain joins TRBV5-6 to TRBJ2-7; the D gene is possibly TRBD2 (6 bases). V was shortened by 5 bases and J by 0 bases, with 15 bases between the two germline ends. From germline, CDR1 is SGHDT and CDR2 YYEEEE. The length of the CDR3 is 15 residues. CDR3 DNA sequence: TGTGCCAGCAGTACGCCGGGGGTCGGCTCCTACGAGCAGTACTTC. Its protein product is CASSTPGVGSYEQYF.

This chain joins TRBV21-1 and TRBJ2-1; whether TRBD2, the table's D call, matches the DNA was not checked. TRBV21-1 is flagged as a pseudogene. This CDR3 is built from 14 residues. This CDR3 reads CASSGLAGGNEQFF. CDR3 nucleotides: TGTGCCAGCAGCGGGCTAGCGGGAGGGAACGAGCAGTTCTTC.

The chain couples TRBV7-6 to TRBJ2-5; 9 bases line up with TRBD1. The J call is uncertain, as TRBJ2-7 better fits the DNA end. Per germline, CDR1 SGHVS and CDR2 FNYEAQ. The CDR3 runs to 15 residues. The CDR3 sequence is CASSLHRGLRYEQYF. CDR3 DNA: TGTGCCAGCAGCTTGCACAGGGGGCTCAGGTACGAGCAGTACTTC.

The chain recombines TRBV28 with TRBJ1-4; D remains unclear. The germline gives CDR1 MDHEN, CDR2 SYDVKM. The V gene lost 6 bases and the J gene lost 8 bases, with 16 bases spanning the gap. The CDR3 runs to 14 residues. This CDR3 reads CASSPGLTEEKLFF. CDR3 nucleotides: TGTGCCAGCAGCCCTGGCCTGACGGAGGAAAAACTGTTTTTT.

The chain recombines TRBV6-1 with TRBJ2-1, with D unclear. CDR3 size: 12 residues. Germline-derived CDR1 and CDR2 are MNHNS and SASEGT. Trimming cost V 4 bases and J 7 bases, with 8 bases left between them. CDR3 DNA sequence: TGTGCCAGCAGTGTGCCGGTAAATGAGCAGTTCTTC. Its protein is CASSVPVNEQFF.

Regarding this clone: One end of the junction fails to match germline, which may point to a read error. The rearrangement joins TRBV7-9 to TRBJ2-7; 9 positions agree with TRBD2. CDR3 length: 16 amino acids. Germline V gene data show CDR1 as SEHNR and CDR2 as FQNEAQ (reference sequence). The CDR3 protein is CSSSLGLAGKHYEQYF. CDR3 nucleotides: TGTTCCAGCAGCTTAGGGCTAGCGGGAAAACATTACGAGCAGTACTTC.